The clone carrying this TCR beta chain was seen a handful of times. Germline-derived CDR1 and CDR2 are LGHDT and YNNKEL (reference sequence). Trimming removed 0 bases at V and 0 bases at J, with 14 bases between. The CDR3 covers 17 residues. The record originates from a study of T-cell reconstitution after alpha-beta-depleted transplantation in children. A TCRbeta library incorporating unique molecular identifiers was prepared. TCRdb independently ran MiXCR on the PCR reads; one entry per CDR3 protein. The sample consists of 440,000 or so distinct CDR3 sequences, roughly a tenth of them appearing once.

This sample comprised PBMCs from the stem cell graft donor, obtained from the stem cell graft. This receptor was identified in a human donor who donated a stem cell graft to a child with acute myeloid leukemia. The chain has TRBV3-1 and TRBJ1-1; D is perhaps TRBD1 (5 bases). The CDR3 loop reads CASSQDQGRNVNTEAFF. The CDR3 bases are TGTGCCAGCAGCCAAGATCAGGGCAGAAATGTGAACACTGAAGCTTTCTTT.